These 6 T cell receptor beta chains were all obtained from the same sample, sequenced in a study of regulatory dendritic cells for organ transplantation. Sequencing was performed with immunoSEQ multiplex PCR; in TCRdb, only in-frame clones are kept and a portion is missing. The sample includes 30,000 to 40,000 clones, roughly 89% of them seen just once. The sequencing input was naive CD4+ T cells from blood. As to subset: CD45RA+ naive T cells. The receptor source for this set is a human donor in good health.

This chain links TRBV30 with TRBJ1-2, with D tentatively TRBD1 (6 bases). The CDR3 is 15 amino acids. Per germline, CDR1 GTSNPN and CDR2 SVGIG (reference sequence). V lost 0 bases and J 4 bases, leaving 15 bases between the germline ends. The CDR3 is CAWSVGTLKSYGYTF. The CDR3 DNA follows: TGTGCCTGGAGTGTTGGGACACTAAAATCCTATGGCTACACCTTC.

The V gene is TRBV6-5, the J gene TRBJ1-4; 7 bases match TRBD1. The CDR3 extends over 15 amino acids. The V gene end was trimmed by 6 bases and the J gene end by 10 bases; junction bases not matched to a gene: 14. Germline V lookup: CDR1 MNHEY, CDR2 SVGAGI. CDR3 sequence (DNA): TGTGCCAGCAGCCTAGCGACAAGTACAGGGGCAAAACTGTTTTTT. Translation gives CASSLATSTGAKLFF.

The chain has TRBV10-3 and TRBJ1-5, with TRBD1 as a possible D gene (6 bases). V lost 0 bases and J 4 bases, leaving 19 bases between the germline ends. The CDR3 runs to 18 residues. CDR1 ENHRY and CDR2 SYGVKD come from the germline V gene. The CDR3 region is CAISESTGGQGPNQPQHF. The CDR3 DNA reads TGTGCCATCAGTGAGTCGACGGGGGGGCAGGGACCAAATCAGCCCCAGCATTTT.

This chain connects TRBV9 to TRBJ2-3; 8 positions match TRBD2. Germline loops: CDR1 SGDLS, CDR2 YYNGEE. The CDR3 length is 15 residues. After removal of 5 bases from V and 6 bases from J, the junction contained 11 bases not matched to a gene. The DNA of the CDR3 is TGTGCCAGCAGTCTGCAAACGGGGGGGCGCGATACGCAGTATTTT. Its translation: CASSLQTGGRDTQYF. The full variable domain, in which reference TRBV9 and TRBJ2-3 provide the parts outside the CDR3, is DSGVTQTPKHLITATGQRVTLRCSPRSGDLSVYWYQQSLDQGLQFLIQYYNGEERAKGNILERFSAQQFPDLHSELNLSSLELGDSALYFCASSLQTGGRDTQYFGPGTRLTVL.

This sequence joins TRBV7-8 and TRBJ1-5; the D gene is possibly TRBD1 (5 bases). Per germline, CDR1 SGHVS and CDR2 FQNEAQ. Between the trimmed V and J ends, which lost 5 bases and 8 bases, there was a span of 25 bases. CDR3 length equals 17 residues. CDR3 nucleotides: TGTGCCAGCAGCCATGCTAACTACCGGGACGGCCTAGAGCCCCAGCATTTT. Translating it yields CASSHANYRDGLEPQHF.

This clone was counted a single time. The rearrangement uses TRBV6-5 and TRBJ1-5, with 7 nucleotides matching TRBD1. V shed 2 bases and J 4 bases; nucleotides not matched to a gene: 2. This CDR3 region has 14 residues. The germline V gene encodes CDR1 MNHEY and CDR2 SVGAGI. The DNA for the CDR3 is TGTGCCAGCAGTTACCGACAGGGAAATCAGCCCCAGCATTTT. Amino acid sequence: CASSYRQGNQPQHF.